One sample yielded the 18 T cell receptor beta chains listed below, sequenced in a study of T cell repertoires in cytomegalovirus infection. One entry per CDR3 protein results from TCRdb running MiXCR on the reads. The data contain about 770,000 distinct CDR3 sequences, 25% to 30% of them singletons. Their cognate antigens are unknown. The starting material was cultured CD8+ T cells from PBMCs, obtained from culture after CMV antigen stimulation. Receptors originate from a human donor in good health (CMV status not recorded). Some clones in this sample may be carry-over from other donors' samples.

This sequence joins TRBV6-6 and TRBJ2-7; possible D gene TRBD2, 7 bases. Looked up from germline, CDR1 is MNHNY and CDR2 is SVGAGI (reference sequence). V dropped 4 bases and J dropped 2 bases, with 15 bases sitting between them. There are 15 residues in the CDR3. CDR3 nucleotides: TGTGCCAGCAGTTCGGGTGGGGGGGACACCTACGAGCAGTACGTC. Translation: CASSSGGGDTYEQYV.

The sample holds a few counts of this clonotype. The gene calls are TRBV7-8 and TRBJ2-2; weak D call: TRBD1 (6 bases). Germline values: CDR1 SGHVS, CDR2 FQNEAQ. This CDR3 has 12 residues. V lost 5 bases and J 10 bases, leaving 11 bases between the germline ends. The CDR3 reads CASSQGPPELFF. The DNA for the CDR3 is TGTGCCAGCAGCCAGGGGCCGCCGGAGCTGTTTTTT.

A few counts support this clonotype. Here the CDR3 DNA reads TGCGCCAGCAGTGACGGGACTAGAATATACGAGCAGTACTTC. Amino acids: CASSDGTRIYEQYF. The chain links TRBV10-1 to TRBJ2-7, with 8 bases fitting TRBD2. The CDR3 is 14 amino acids. Per the germline V gene, CDR1 is WNHNN and CDR2 is SYGVQD (reference sequence). Trimming took 3 bases from V and 4 from J; bases not matched to a gene: 5.

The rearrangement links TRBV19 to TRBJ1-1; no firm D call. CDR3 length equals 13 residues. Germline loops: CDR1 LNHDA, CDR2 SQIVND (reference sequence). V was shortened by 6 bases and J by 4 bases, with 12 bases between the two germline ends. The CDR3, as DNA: TGTGCCAGTAGGTCGACTTTGGGCACTGAAGCTTTCTTT. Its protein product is CASRSTLGTEAFF.

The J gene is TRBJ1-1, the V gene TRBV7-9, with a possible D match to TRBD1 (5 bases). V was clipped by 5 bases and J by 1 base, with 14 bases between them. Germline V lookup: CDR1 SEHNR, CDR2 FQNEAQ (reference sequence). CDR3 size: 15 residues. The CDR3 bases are TGTGCCAGCAGCCCCGCAGGGAAGGGGAACACTGAAGCTTTCTTT. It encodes CASSPAGKGNTEAFF.

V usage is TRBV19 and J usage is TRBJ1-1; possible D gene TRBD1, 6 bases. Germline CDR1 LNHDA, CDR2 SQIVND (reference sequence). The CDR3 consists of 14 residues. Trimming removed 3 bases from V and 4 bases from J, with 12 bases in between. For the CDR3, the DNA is TGTGCCAGTAGTATTTATTGGGGGCCCACTGAAGCTTTCTTT. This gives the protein CASSIYWGPTEAFF.

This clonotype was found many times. CDR3 in amino acids: CASSLLPLKTNEQFF. The CDR3 DNA reads as TGTGCCAGCAGCTTACTCCCCCTTAAGACCAATGAGCAGTTCTTC. The rearrangement uses TRBV7-6 and TRBJ2-1; D gene unclear. CDR1 is SGHVS and CDR2 is FNYEAQ in the germline V gene. Deletions cut 2 bases from V and 6 bases from J, with 14 bases between. The CDR3 extends over 15 amino acids. Combining the CDR3 with reference TRBV7-6 and TRBJ2-1 gives the whole variable domain GAGVSQSPRYKVTKRGQDVALRCDPISGHVSLYWYRQALGQGPEFLTYFNYEAQQDKSGLPNDRFSAERPEGSISTLTIQRTEQRDSAMYRCASSLLPLKTNEQFFGPGTRLTVL.

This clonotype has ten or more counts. This CDR3 is CASSQSRTGRQPQHF. CDR3 DNA sequence: TGTGCCAGCAGCCAGAGCAGGACAGGTCGTCAGCCCCAGCATTTT. The V call is TRBV7-8, the J call TRBJ1-5; 7 bases agree with TRBD1. With 5 bases clipped from V and 6 bases from J, the junction kept 10 bases outside the gene matches. The CDR3 length is 15 residues. The germline CDR1 and CDR2 sequences are SGHVS and FQNEAQ.

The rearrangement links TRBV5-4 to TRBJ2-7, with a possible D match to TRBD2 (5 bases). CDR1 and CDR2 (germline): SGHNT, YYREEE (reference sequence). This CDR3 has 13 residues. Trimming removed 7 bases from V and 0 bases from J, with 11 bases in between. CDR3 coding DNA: TGTGCCAGCGGTGGGAGAGACTCCTACGAGCAGTACTTC. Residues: CASGGRDSYEQYF.

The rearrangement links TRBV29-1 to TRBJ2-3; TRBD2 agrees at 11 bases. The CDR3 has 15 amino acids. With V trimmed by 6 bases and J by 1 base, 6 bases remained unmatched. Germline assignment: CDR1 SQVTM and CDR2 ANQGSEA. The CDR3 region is CSVSISGRGTDTQYF. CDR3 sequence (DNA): TGCAGCGTCTCTATTAGCGGGAGGGGCACAGATACGCAGTATTTT.

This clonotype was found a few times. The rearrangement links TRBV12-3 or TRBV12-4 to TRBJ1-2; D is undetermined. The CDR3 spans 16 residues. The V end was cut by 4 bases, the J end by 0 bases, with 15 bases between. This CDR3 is CASSSGEVGPNYGYTF. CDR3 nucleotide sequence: TGTGCCAGCAGTTCCGGAGAGGTGGGCCCTAACTATGGCTACACCTTC.

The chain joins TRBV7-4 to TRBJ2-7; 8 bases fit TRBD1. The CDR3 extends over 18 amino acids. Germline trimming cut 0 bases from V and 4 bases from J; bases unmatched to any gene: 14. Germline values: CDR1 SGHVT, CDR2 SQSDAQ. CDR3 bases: TGTGCCAGCAGCTTAGCAAGGCCCAGGGGGCCCGAGGGATACGAGCAGTACTTC. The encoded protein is CASSLARPRGPEGYEQYF.

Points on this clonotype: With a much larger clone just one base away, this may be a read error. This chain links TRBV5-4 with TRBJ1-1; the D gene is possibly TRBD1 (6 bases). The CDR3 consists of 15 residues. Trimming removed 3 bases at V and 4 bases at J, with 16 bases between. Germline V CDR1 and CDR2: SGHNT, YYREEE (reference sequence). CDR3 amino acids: CASSSQVGGGTEAFF. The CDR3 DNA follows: TGTGCCAGCAGCTCCCAGGTCGGGGGCGGCACTGAAGCTTTCTTT.

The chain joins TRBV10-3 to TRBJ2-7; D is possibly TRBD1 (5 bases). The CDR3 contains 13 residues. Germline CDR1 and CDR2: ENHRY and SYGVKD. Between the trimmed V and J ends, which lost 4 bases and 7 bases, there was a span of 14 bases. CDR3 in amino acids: CAISGDRGWEQYF. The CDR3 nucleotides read TGTGCCATCAGTGGTGATAGGGGTTGGGAGCAGTACTTC.

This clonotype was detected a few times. CDR3 in amino acids: CASSLEYGVSYEQYF. Written as DNA, the CDR3 is TGTGCCAGCAGCTTGGAGTACGGCGTCTCCTACGAGCAGTACTTC. The rearrangement joins TRBV5-4 to TRBJ2-7; no firm D call. Per the germline V gene, CDR1 is SGHNT and CDR2 is YYREEE (reference sequence). The germline V and J ends were trimmed by 0 bases and 0 bases, with 10 bases remaining between them. This CDR3 is 15 amino acids long.

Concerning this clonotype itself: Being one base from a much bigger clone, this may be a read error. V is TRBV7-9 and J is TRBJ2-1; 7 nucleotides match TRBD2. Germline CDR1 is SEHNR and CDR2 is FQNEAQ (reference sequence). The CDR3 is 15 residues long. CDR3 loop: CASSLTSAERNDQFF. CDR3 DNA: TGTGCCAGCAGCCTTACTAGCGCGGAACGGAATGATCAGTTCTTC.

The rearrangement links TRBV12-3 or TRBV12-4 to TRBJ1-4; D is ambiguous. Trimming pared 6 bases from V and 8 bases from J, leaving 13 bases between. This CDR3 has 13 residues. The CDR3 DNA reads TGTGCCAGCAGGTCCTGGCGAGACGAAAAACTGTTTTTT. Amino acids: CASRSWRDEKLFF.

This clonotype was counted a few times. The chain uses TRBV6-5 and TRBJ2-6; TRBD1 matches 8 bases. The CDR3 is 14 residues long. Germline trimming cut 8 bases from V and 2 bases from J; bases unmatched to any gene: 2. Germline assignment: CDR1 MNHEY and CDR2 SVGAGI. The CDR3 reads CASAGGAGANVLTF. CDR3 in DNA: TGTGCCAGCGCAGGGGGCGCTGGGGCCAACGTCCTGACTTTC.